The 13 T cell receptor beta chains presented below share a single source sample, sequenced in a study of blood T cell repertoires in COVID-19. Libraries were prepared by immunoSEQ multiplex PCR; TCRdb keeps only in-frame clonotypes and omits some of them. The table shows some 220,000 clones, with around 85% occurring only once. What was sequenced was peripheral blood. The receptors derive from a woman in her 70s with COVID-19, enrolled during active disease.

The chain's CDR3 is CASSEEWETQYF. The CDR3 DNA reads as TGTGCCAGCAGTGAGGAGTGGGAGACCCAGTACTTC. The V gene is TRBV12-3 or TRBV12-4, the J gene TRBJ2-5; D ambiguous. V lost 5 bases and J 5 bases, leaving 9 bases between the germline ends. The CDR3 has 12 residues.

This clone was found once. This CDR3 reads CASSTWSYSNQPQHF. DNA for the CDR3: TGTGCCAGTAGTACCTGGAGCTATAGCAATCAGCCCCAGCATTTT. The V and J genes are TRBV19 and TRBJ1-5; D is unclear. V was clipped by 4 bases and J by 0 bases, with 10 bases between them. This CDR3 is built from 15 residues. The germline gives CDR1 LNHDA, CDR2 SQIVND (reference sequence).

The genes are TRBV19 and TRBJ1-5, with 9 nucleotides matching TRBD1. This CDR3 has 16 amino acids. CDR1 and CDR2 from the germline V gene are LNHDA and SQIVND (reference sequence). Losses at the gene ends were 2 bases for V and 5 bases for J; bases not matched to a gene: 7. The CDR3 loop reads CASSISDRGYYQPQHF. The CDR3 nucleotides are TGTGCCAGTAGTATATCCGACAGGGGGTACTATCAGCCCCAGCATTTT.

About this clone: Other DNA sequences in this sample translate to the same CDR3. This rearrangement joins TRBV29-1 to TRBJ1-1; possible D gene TRBD1, 6 bases. V dropped 6 bases and J dropped 5 bases, with 10 bases sitting between them. In germline, CDR1 is SQVTM, CDR2 ANQGSEA. The CDR3 is made up of 11 amino acids. The CDR3 DNA follows: TGCAGCGTAGAGACAGGAACTGAAGCTTTCTTT. The encoded protein is CSVETGTEAFF.

The rearrangement links TRBV4-3 to TRBJ2-6; possibly TRBD2 for D (6 bases). The V gene's germline CDR1 is LGHNA and CDR2 YSLEER. Trimming removed 0 bases from V and 2 bases from J, with 8 bases in between. The CDR3 spans 16 residues. CDR3 sequence (DNA): TGCGCCAGCAGCCAAGATTGGGGGGCTGGGGCCAACGTCCTGACTTTC. Translated, it gives CASSQDWGAGANVLTF.

This clone was detected a few times. The genes are TRBV7-9 and TRBJ1-2; D perhaps matches TRBD1 (5 bases). Trimming pared 5 bases from V and 4 bases from J, leaving 23 bases between. Germline V CDR1 and CDR2: SEHNR, FQNEAQ (reference sequence). The CDR3 sequence is 17 residues long. The CDR3 DNA reads TGTGCCAGCAGCCGAGCCCGGGGGTTAGTTTCTGGCTATGGCTACACCTTC. Amino acids: CASSRARGLVSGYGYTF.

The sample holds a few counts of this clone. The J gene is TRBJ1-4, the V gene TRBV6-5; no clear D gene. Trimming took 0 bases from V and 3 from J, leaving 8 bases between them. The CDR3 has 15 amino acids. The V gene's germline CDR1 is MNHEY and CDR2 SVGAGI. CDR3 protein: CASSYSAYPNEKLFF. The CDR3 nucleotides are TGTGCCAGCAGTTACTCTGCGTATCCTAATGAAAAACTGTTTTTT.

This chain uses TRBV6-2 or TRBV6-3 with TRBJ1-4; unclear D gene. The CDR3 extends over 13 amino acids. Trimming pared 4 bases from V and 8 bases from J, leaving 11 bases between. Germline V CDR1 and CDR2: MNHEY, SVGEGT. The DNA of the CDR3 is TGTGCCAGCAGTTCAGATGAGGGCGAAAAACTGTTTTTT. Translated: CASSSDEGEKLFF.

The chain employs TRBV5-4 and TRBJ1-2, with 9 bases identical to TRBD1. Germline V CDR1 and CDR2: SGHNT, YYREEE (reference sequence). V lost 4 bases, J lost 2 bases, and 3 bases stayed unmatched. The CDR3 sequence is 14 residues long. DNA of the CDR3: TGTGCCAGCAGCCGGGACAGGGACAACTATGGCTACACCTTC. This codes for CASSRDRDNYGYTF.

J is TRBJ1-1 and V is TRBV7-3; TRBD1 is a possible D gene (6 bases). Germline CDR1 and CDR2: SGHTA and FQGTGA. The CDR3 spans 14 residues. Trimming shortened V by 5 bases and J by 8 bases, and 18 bases separated the two germline ends. The CDR3 loop reads CASSQQGPAGEAFF. CDR3 bases: TGTGCCAGCAGCCAGCAGGGGCCGGCTGGGGAAGCTTTCTTT. Full variable domain (missing parts from reference TRBV7-3 and TRBJ1-1): GAGVSQTPSNKVTEKGKYVELRCDPISGHTALYWYRQSLGQGPEFLIYFQGTGAADDSGLPNDRFFAVRPEGSVSTLKIQRTERGDSAVYLCASSQQGPAGEAFFGQGTRLTVV.

In the case of this clone: Compared with germline, one end of the junction differs, possibly owing to a read error. This chain joins TRBV4-2 and TRBJ1-5, with D possibly being TRBD1 (6 bases). Germline V gene lookup returns CDR1 LGHNA and CDR2 YNFKEQ. This CDR3 spans 16 amino acids. CDR3 region: CASSQEVRGSDQPQHF. CDR3 coding DNA: TGTGCCAGCAGCCAAGAAGTCAGGGGTAGCGATCAGCCCCAGCATTTT.

This chain uses TRBV3-1 (or the pseudogene TRBV3-2) with TRBJ2-2, with TRBD1 identical over 11 bases. CDR3 length equals 16 residues. The V gene end was trimmed by 3 bases and the J gene end by 6 bases; junction bases not matched to a gene: 6. Germline V gene data show CDR1 as LGHDT and CDR2 as YNNKEL (reference sequence). The CDR3 is CASSHGTGGLSGELFF. The CDR3 DNA follows: TGTGCCAGCAGCCATGGGACAGGGGGGTTATCCGGGGAGCTGTTTTTT.

This chain joins TRBV5-1 and TRBJ2-3; D is ambiguous. V was clipped by 6 bases and J by 0 bases, with 14 bases between them. CDR1 SGHRS and CDR2 YFSETQ come from the germline V gene. CDR3 size: 15 residues. Written as DNA, the CDR3 is TGCGCCAGCACCTTAATCGACATTAGCACAGATACGCAGTATTTT. It specifies CASTLIDISTDTQYF.